This TCR beta chain was found in a study of cytomegalovirus exposure and HLA in healthy donors. Notes on the study in general: In most subjects, TCR beta sequences reportedly gave accurate predictions of HLA-A and HLA-B alleles. Segments of the TCR beta V type were, in most cases, productive about 90% or about 30% of the time in an earlier analysis. HLA alleles showed associations with 15,000 to 20,000 TCR beta sequences in a later analysis, at a 0.05 false discovery rate.

The CDR3 has 15 amino acids. Germline CDR1 is KGHSH and CDR2 is LQKENI. Unmatched junction bases numbered 4, after V lost 3 bases and J lost 1 base. As concerns this clone: Its antigen is not identified.

PCR amplification relied on 60 Vbeta primers (plus 13 Jbeta primers). Method: immunoSEQ multiplex PCR; TCRdb's copy keeps in-frame clones and lacks some. Counted here are 100,000 to 150,000 clones, 80% occurring once; the ten biggest clones make up about 9.2%. The sequenced sample was PBMCs. The chain recombines TRBV18 with TRBJ1-1; 8 bases match TRBD1. This TCR was recovered from a man aged 25 to 45 in good health and CMV-seropositive. DNA for the CDR3: TGTGCCAGCTCACCGCCAGGGGGCTGGAACACTGAAGCTTTCTTT. Residues: CASSPPGGWNTEAFF.